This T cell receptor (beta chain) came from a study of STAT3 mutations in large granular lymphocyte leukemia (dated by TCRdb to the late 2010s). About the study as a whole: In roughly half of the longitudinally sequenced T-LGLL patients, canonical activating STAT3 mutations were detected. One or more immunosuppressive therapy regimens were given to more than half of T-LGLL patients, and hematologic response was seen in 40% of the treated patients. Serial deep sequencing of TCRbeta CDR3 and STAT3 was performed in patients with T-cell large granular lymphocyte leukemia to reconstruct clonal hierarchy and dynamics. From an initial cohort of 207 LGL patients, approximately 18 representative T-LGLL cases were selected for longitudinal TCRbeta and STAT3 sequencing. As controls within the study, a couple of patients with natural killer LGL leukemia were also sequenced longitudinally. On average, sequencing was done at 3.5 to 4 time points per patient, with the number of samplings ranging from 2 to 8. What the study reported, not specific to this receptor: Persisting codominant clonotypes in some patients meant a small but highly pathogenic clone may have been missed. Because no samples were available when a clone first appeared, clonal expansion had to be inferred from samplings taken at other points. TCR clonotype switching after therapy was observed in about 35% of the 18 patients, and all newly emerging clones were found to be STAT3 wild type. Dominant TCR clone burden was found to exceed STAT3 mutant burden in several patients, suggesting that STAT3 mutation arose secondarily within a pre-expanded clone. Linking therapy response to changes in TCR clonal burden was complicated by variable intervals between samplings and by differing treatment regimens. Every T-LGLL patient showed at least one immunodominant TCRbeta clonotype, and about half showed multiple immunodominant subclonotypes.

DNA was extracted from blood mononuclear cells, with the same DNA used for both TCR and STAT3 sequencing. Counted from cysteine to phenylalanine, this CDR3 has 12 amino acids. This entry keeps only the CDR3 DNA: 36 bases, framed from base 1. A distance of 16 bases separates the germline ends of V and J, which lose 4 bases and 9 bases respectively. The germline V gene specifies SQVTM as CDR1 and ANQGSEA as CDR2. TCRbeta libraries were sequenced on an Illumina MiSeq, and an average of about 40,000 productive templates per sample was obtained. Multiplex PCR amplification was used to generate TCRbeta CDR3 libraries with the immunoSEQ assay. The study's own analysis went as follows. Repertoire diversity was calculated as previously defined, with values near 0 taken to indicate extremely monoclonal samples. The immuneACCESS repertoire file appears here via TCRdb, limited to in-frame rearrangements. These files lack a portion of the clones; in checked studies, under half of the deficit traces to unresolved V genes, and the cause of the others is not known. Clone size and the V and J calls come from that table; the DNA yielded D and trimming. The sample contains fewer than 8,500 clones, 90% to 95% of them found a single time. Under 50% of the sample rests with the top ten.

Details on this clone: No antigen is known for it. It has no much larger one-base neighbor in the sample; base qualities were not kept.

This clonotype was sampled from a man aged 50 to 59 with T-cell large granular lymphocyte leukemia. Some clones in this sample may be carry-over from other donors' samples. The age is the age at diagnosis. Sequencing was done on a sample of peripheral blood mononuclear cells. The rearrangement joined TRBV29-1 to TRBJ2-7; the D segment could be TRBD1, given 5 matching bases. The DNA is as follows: TGCAGCGTTGCCCAGGGAATAGAGGTGCAGTACTTC. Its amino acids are CSVAQGIEVQYF.